These T cell receptor beta chains were read from a single sample in a study of glioma-infiltrating T cells after dendritic cell vaccination. TCRdb's table, derived via immunoSEQ multiplex PCR, lists solely in-frame clones and lacks some. The sample lists about 64,000 clones; about 81% were seen once. Sequencing was performed on blood, taken before dendritic cell vaccination. The receptors originated from a human donor with glioblastoma. Each CDR3 is given with its conserved first and last residue. The D gene is left open where the match is weak. Size tells how often a clone was seen (once, few, many) or the class of an expanded clone, and some rows leave it out.

cdr3_aa cdr3_nt d_call j_call clone_size v_call
CSVGQTDWSTEAFF TGCAGCGTTGGTCAGACAGACTGGAGCACTGAAGCTTTCTTT NA TRBJ1-1 NA TRBV29-1
CASSPNRGGLKYNEQFF TGTGCCAGCAGCCCGAATAGGGGGGGACTAAAGTACAATGAGCAGTTCTTC NA TRBJ2-1 NA TRBV11-3
CAWSWLALGELFF TGTGCCTGGAGTTGGCTAGCGCTCGGGGAGCTGTTTTTT NA TRBJ2-2 NA TRBV30
CATGVPGTGELFF TGTGCCACAGGGGTCCCGGGCACCGGGGAGCTGTTTTTT NA TRBJ2-2 NA TRBV6-1
CASSFETGNTEAFF TGCGCCAGCAGCTTTGAGACAGGGAACACTGAAGCTTTCTTT NA TRBJ1-1 NA TRBV5-1
CASSSRTGLGFGYTF TGTGCCAGCAGCTCTCGGACAGGGCTTGGGTTCGGCTACACCTTC TRBD1 TRBJ1-2 NA TRBV7-9
CASSSRGGATNEKLFF TGTGCCAGCAGTTCCAGGGGAGGGGCAACTAATGAAAAACTGTTTTTT NA TRBJ1-4 few TRBV2
CASSPRRPGQSPLEAFF TGTGCCAGCTCACCCCGGCGCCCGGGACAGTCCCCACTTGAAGCTTTCTTT TRBD1 TRBJ1-1 NA TRBV18
CASSPLPGGDNEQFF TGTGCCAGCTCACCCCTCCCCGGAGGCGACAATGAGCAGTTCTTC NA TRBJ2-1 NA TRBV18
CASSGQGNSPLHF TGTGCCAGTAGTGGACAGGGTAATTCACCCCTCCACTTT TRBD1 TRBJ1-6 NA TRBV19
CASTLGTVNTEAFF TGTGCCAGCACTCTCGGGACAGTTAACACTGAAGCTTTCTTT TRBD1 TRBJ1-1 NA TRBV6-1
CAWSVRRVSGNTIYF TGTGCCTGGAGTGTTCGGAGGGTTTCTGGAAACACCATATATTTT NA TRBJ1-3 once TRBV30
CASSLTTPNTEAFF TGTGCCAGCAGCTTAACCACACCGAACACTGAAGCTTTCTTT NA TRBJ1-1 NA TRBV7-8
CASSSGGFSTNEKLFF TGTGCCAGCAGTTCAGGGGGGTTTTCAACTAATGAAAAACTGTTTTTT TRBD1 TRBJ1-4 NA TRBV6-5
CASSSRGLTDTQYF TGTGCCAGCAGCTCCAGGGGATTAACAGATACGCAGTATTTT NA TRBJ2-3 NA TRBV11-2
CATSQSYNSPLHF TGTGCCACCTCACAGTCCTATAATTCACCCCTCCACTTT NA TRBJ1-6 few TRBV2
CASSRTPNEQFF TGTGCCAGCAGTCGGACTCCCAATGAGCAGTTCTTC NA TRBJ2-1 NA TRBV27
CASRDGQGNTEAFF TGTGCCAGCAGAGATGGACAGGGGAACACTGAAGCTTTCTTT TRBD1 TRBJ1-1 NA TRBV6-1
CATIPGGALWNNEQFF TGTGCCACCATCCCGGGGGGGGCCCTTTGGAACAATGAGCAGTTCTTC TRBD2 TRBJ2-1 once TRBV15
CASSYWTSGPRDSQYF TGTGCCAGCAGTTACTGGACAAGCGGGCCGAGGGATTCGCAGTATTTT NA TRBJ2-3 NA TRBV6-5
CASSLALSGGQETQYF TGTGCCAGCAGCTTAGCTCTGAGCGGGGGCCAGGAGACCCAGTACTTC TRBD2 TRBJ2-5 NA TRBV7-2
CASNPRADRQAFF TGTGCCAGCAACCCGAGGGCAGATCGTCAAGCTTTCTTT NA TRBJ1-1 NA TRBV6-1
CASTMGRVRQPQHF TGTGCCAGTACCATGGGGAGGGTCCGACAGCCCCAGCATTTT NA TRBJ1-5 NA TRBV19
CASQVGTGRVEAFF TGTGCCAGTCAGGTGGGGACAGGAAGAGTTGAAGCTTTCTTT TRBD1 TRBJ1-1 medium-sized TRBV19
CASSLLAGANVLTF TGTGCCAGCAGCTTGTTAGCTGGGGCCAACGTCCTGACTTTC NA TRBJ2-6 NA TRBV5-8
CASSEQGSSGNTIYF TGTGCCAGCAGTGAGCAGGGTTCCTCTGGAAACACCATATATTTT NA TRBJ1-3 NA TRBV25-1
CAWSSGVPFTDTQYF TGTGCCTGGAGCAGCGGGGTTCCATTCACAGATACGCAGTATTTT TRBD2 TRBJ2-3 NA TRBV30
CASSSGTGNSPLHF TGTGCCAGCAGCTCAGGGACAGGGAATTCACCCCTCCACTTT TRBD1 TRBJ1-6 NA TRBV11-2
CASRAGGDTEAFF TGTGCCAGCAGAGCAGGGGGAGACACTGAAGCTTTCTTT TRBD1 TRBJ1-1 NA TRBV28
CASSPLGQQYEQYF TGTGCCAGCTCACCCCTTGGACAGCAATACGAGCAGTACTTC NA TRBJ2-7 once TRBV18
CATSGSGVADTQYF TGTGCCACCAGCGGTAGCGGGGTGGCAGATACGCAGTATTTT TRBD2 TRBJ2-3 NA TRBV15
CASSLETGGMEQYF TGCGCCAGCAGCCTAGAGACAGGGGGTATGGAGCAGTACTTC TRBD1 TRBJ2-7 NA TRBV5-1
CASSYTTAGAGNTIYF TGTGCCAGCAGTTACACTACGGCAGGGGCTGGAAACACCATATATTTT NA TRBJ1-3 once TRBV6-5
CASSETGGPQPQHF TGTGCCAGCAGTGAAACAGGGGGCCCCCAGCCCCAGCATTTT TRBD1 TRBJ1-5 NA TRBV2
CASSETPPEAFF TGTGCCAGCAGTGAAACTCCGCCTGAAGCTTTCTTT NA TRBJ1-1 NA TRBV2
CASSIGQGRNEQYF TGTGCCAGCTCAATAGGACAGGGTAGGAACGAGCAGTACTTC TRBD1 TRBJ2-7 NA TRBV7-9
CASSERTSGGFIQETQYF TGTGCCAGCAGTGAAAGGACTAGCGGGGGTTTTATCCAAGAGACCCAGTACTTC TRBD2 TRBJ2-5 few TRBV6-1
CASSAPGGATEAFF TGTGCCAGCAGTGCTCCAGGGGGTGCCACTGAAGCTTTCTTT TRBD1 TRBJ1-1 NA TRBV2
CASRTGQVYGYTF TGTGCCAGCAGAACAGGACAGGTCTATGGCTACACCTTC TRBD1 TRBJ1-2 few TRBV6-1
CASSDTRTSYEQYF TGTGCCAGCAGTGATACTAGGACCTCCTACGAGCAGTACTTC NA TRBJ2-7 few TRBV2
CASSLWSNNSPLHF TGTGCCAGCAGCTTGTGGTCTAATAATTCACCCCTCCACTTT NA TRBJ1-6 NA TRBV5-4